Below are 14 T cell receptor beta chains sequenced from a single sample in a study of blood T cell repertoires in COVID-19. Only in-frame clones appear in the TCRdb table, and some are missing; sequencing was by immunoSEQ multiplex PCR. The table shows 75,000 or so clones, with 88% occurring only once. Sequenced material: peripheral blood. These TCRs come from a man aged 45 to 65 with acute or convalescent COVID-19.

The chain recombines TRBV12-5 with TRBJ2-1, with TRBD2 as a possible D gene (6 bases). The CDR3 spans 16 residues. Trimming shortened V by 6 bases and J by 0 bases, and 15 bases separated the two germline ends. Germline assignment: CDR1 LGHNT and CDR2 FRNRAP. The DNA for the CDR3 is TGTGCTAGTGGGTACGGGGGATCTAGCTCCTACAATGAGCAGTTCTTC. Translating it yields CASGYGGSSSYNEQFF. Full variable domain (remainder filled in from reference TRBV12-5 and TRBJ2-1): DARVTQTPRHKVTEMGQEVTMRCQPILGHNTVFWYRQTMMQGLELLAYFRNRAPLDDSGMPKDRFSAEMPDATLATLKIQPSEPRDSAVYFCASGYGGSSSYNEQFFGPGTRLTVL.

The chain recombines TRBV5-1 with TRBJ2-7; TRBD2 is a possible D gene (5 bases). Looked up from germline, CDR1 is SGHRS and CDR2 is YFSETQ. The CDR3 sequence is 13 residues long. V lost 4 bases and J lost 0, with 8 bases in between. The CDR3 reads CASSPGNSYEQYF. In DNA form, the CDR3 reads TGCGCCAGCAGCCCCGGGAACTCCTACGAGCAGTACTTC.

The J gene is TRBJ2-7, the V gene TRBV18, with 15 bases identical to TRBD2. Germline loops: CDR1 KGHSH, CDR2 LQKENI. V was pared by 6 bases and J by 2 bases, with 8 bases of the junction left unmatched. The CDR3 spans 17 residues. CDR3 residues: CASSGPGTSGGPYEQYF. In DNA, the CDR3 is TGTGCCAGCTCGGGTCCCGGGACTAGCGGGGGGCCCTACGAGCAGTACTTC. The full variable domain, its missing parts supplied by reference TRBV18 and TRBJ2-7, is NAGVMQNPRHLVRRRGQEARLRCSPMKGHSHVYWYRQLPEEGLKFMVYLQKENIIDESGMPKERFSAEFPKEGPSILRIQQVVRGDSAAYFCASSGPGTSGGPYEQYFGPGTRLTVT.

The chain joins TRBV24-1 to TRBJ2-5; 7 bases match TRBD1. This CDR3 comprises 15 residues. Germline CDR1 and CDR2: KGHDR and SFDVKD. The junction had 3 bases not matched to a gene; V was cut back by 3 bases and J by 0 bases. DNA of the CDR3: TGTGCCACCAGTGATACCGGGACAGACCAAGAGACCCAGTACTTC. Translation: CATSDTGTDQETQYF.

The chain employs TRBV6-5 and TRBJ2-2, with no clear D. This CDR3 contains 14 residues. With 6 bases removed from V and 1 base from J, the gap between germline ends came to 9 bases. Per the germline V gene, CDR1 is MNHEY and CDR2 is SVGAGI. The CDR3: CASRKHQNTGELFF. For the CDR3, the DNA is TGTGCCAGCAGGAAACACCAGAACACCGGGGAGCTGTTTTTT.

The chain combines TRBV18 with TRBJ1-3, with D perhaps TRBD1 (5 bases). Germline-derived CDR1 and CDR2 are KGHSH and LQKENI. The length of the CDR3 is 15 residues. V was cut by 1 base and J by 1 base, with 8 bases left in between. The CDR3 here is CASSPQGKSGNTIYF. CDR3 nucleotides: TGTGCCAGCTCACCACAGGGGAAATCTGGAAACACCATATATTTT.

The rearrangement uses TRBV7-3 and TRBJ2-1, with TRBD1 matching 7 bases. Germline lookup yields CDR1 SGHTA and CDR2 FQGTGA. The CDR3 extends over 13 amino acids. Trimming at V came to 5 bases and at J to 4 bases, leaving 2 bases not matched to a gene. CDR3 sequence (DNA): TGTGCCAGCAGCGAACAGGGGTACAATGAGCAGTTCTTC. This codes for CASSEQGYNEQFF. Variable domain in full (rest from reference TRBV7-3 and TRBJ2-1): GAGVSQTPSNKVTEKGKYVELRCDPISGHTALYWYRQSLGQGPEFLIYFQGTGAADDSGLPNDRFFAVRPEGSVSTLKIQRTERGDSAVYLCASSEQGYNEQFFGPGTRLTVL.

This sequence joins TRBV10-3 and TRBJ2-3, with 10 bases matching TRBD2. The CDR3 length is 14 residues. Germline V CDR1 and CDR2: ENHRY, SYGVKD. The trim removed 5 bases at V and 2 bases at J, leaving 1 base unmatched. CDR3 DNA: TGTGCCATCAGTAGCGGGGGGGTCACAGATACGCAGTATTTT. It codes for CAISSGGVTDTQYF.

This clone was counted once. The DNA of the CDR3 is TGTGCCACCAGTGATTCAACTGGGACATATTCCTATCAGCCCCAGCATTTT. Its protein is CATSDSTGTYSYQPQHF. J is TRBJ1-5 and V is TRBV24-1, with D perhaps TRBD1 (6 bases). The CDR3 is 17 amino acids. The V end lost 2 bases, the J end lost 5 bases, and 18 bases lay between the germline ends. Germline lookup yields CDR1 KGHDR and CDR2 SFDVKD.

J is TRBJ2-5 and V is TRBV3-1 (or the pseudogene TRBV3-2); no reliable D call. V was trimmed by 1 base and J by 7 bases, leaving 16 bases between them. The CDR3 contains 15 residues. CDR1 and CDR2 (germline): LGHDT, YNNKEL (reference sequence). In DNA form, the CDR3 reads TGTGCCAGCAGCCAAGTAACTACACCGATGGGGACCCAGTACTTC. Translated, it gives CASSQVTTPMGTQYF.

DNA of the CDR3: TGTGCCAGCAGCTTAGGTCCGAGCTCCTACGAGCAGTACTTC. Encoded protein: CASSLGPSSYEQYF. The chain uses TRBV7-8 and TRBJ2-7, with D uncertain. Germline loops: CDR1 SGHVS, CDR2 FQNEAQ. The length of the CDR3 is 14 residues. Trimming cost V 1 base and J 0 bases, with 7 bases left between them.

This chain connects TRBV29-1 to TRBJ1-2; D possibly corresponds to TRBD1 (5 bases). Trimming removed 7 bases at V and 8 bases at J, with 17 bases between. This CDR3 region has 12 residues. Germline CDR1 and CDR2: SQVTM and ANQGSEA. The CDR3 loop is CSAARQYGGYTF. Here the CDR3 DNA reads TGCAGCGCTGCCCGACAGTACGGAGGCTACACCTTC. The whole variable domain, filled in from reference TRBV29-1 and TRBJ1-2, reads SAVISQKPSRDICQRGTSLTIQCQVDSQVTMMFWYRQQPGQSLTLIATANQGSEATYESGFVIDKFPISRPNLTFSTLTVSNMSPEDSSIYLCSAARQYGGYTFGSGTRLTVV.

The V gene is TRBV12-3 or TRBV12-4, the J gene TRBJ1-1, with a possible D match to TRBD1 (6 bases). The CDR3 has 13 amino acids. V lost 3 bases and J lost 4, with 9 bases in between. CDR3 sequence (DNA): TGTGCCAGCAGTTTCGGGGGGCTCACTGAAGCTTTCTTT. Translating it yields CASSFGGLTEAFF.

The chain couples TRBV7-9 to TRBJ2-2; no clear D gene. Germline CDR1 reads SEHNR; CDR2 reads FQNEAQ (reference sequence). V dropped 8 bases and J dropped 6 bases, with 4 bases sitting between them. This CDR3 comprises 10 residues. The chain's CDR3 is CASLAGELFF. CDR3 nucleotide sequence: TGTGCCAGCCTTGCCGGGGAGCTGTTTTTT.